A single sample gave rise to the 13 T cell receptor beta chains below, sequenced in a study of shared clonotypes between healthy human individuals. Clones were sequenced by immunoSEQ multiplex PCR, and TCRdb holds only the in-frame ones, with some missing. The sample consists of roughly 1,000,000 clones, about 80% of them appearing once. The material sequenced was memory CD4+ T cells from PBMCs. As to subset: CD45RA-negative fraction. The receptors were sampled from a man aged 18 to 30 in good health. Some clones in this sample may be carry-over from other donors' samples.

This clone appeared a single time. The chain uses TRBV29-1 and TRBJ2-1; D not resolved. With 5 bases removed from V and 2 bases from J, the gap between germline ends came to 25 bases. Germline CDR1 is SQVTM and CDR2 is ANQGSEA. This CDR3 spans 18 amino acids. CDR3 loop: CSVRSGVEYPSPYNEQFF. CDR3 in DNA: TGCAGCGTTAGAAGTGGGGTGGAGTACCCCTCCCCCTACAATGAGCAGTTCTTC.

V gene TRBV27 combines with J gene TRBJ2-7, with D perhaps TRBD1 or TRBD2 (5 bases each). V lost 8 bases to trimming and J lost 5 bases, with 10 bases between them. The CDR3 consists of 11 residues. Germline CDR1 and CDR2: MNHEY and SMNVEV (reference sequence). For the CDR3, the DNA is TGTGCCAGCTCGGTGGGGGACGAGCAGTACTTC. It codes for CASSVGDEQYF.

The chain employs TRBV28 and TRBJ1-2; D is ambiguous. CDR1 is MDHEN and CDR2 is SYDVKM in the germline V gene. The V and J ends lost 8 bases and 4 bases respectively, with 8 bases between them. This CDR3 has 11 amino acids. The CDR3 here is CASREVYGYTF. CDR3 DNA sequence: TGTGCCAGCCGGGAGGTCTATGGCTACACCTTC.

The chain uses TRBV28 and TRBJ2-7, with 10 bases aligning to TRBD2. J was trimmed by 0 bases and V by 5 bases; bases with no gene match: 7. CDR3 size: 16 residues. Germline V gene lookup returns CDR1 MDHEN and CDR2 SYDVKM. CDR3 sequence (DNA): TGTGCCAGCAGTCTCACACTAGCGGGGACCTCCTACGAGCAGTACTTC. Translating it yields CASSLTLAGTSYEQYF. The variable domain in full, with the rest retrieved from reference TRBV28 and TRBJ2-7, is DVKVTQSSRYLVKRTGEKVFLECVQDMDHENMFWYRQDPGLGLRLIYFSYDVKMKEKGDIPEGYSVSREKKERFSLILESASTNQTSMYLCASSLTLAGTSYEQYFGPGTRLTVT.

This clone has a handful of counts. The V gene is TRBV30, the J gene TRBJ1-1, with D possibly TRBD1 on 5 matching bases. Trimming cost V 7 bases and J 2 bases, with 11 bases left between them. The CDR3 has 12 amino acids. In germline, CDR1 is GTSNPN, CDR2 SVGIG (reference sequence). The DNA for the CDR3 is TGTGCCTCCACCGGGACTAACACTGAAGCTTTCTTT. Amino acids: CASTGTNTEAFF.

CDR3 sequence: CASSSHREDEQYF. The CDR3 DNA is TGTGCCAGCAGCTCCCACAGGGAGGACGAGCAGTACTTC. The chain employs TRBV7-2 and TRBJ2-7, with D perhaps TRBD1 or TRBD2 (6 bases each). Trimming removed 4 bases from V and 5 bases from J, with 12 bases in between. The CDR3 length is 13 residues. Per the germline V gene, CDR1 is SGHTA and CDR2 is FQGNSA. The complete variable domain, with remaining parts taken from reference TRBV7-2 and TRBJ2-7, reads GAGVSQSPSNKVTEKGKDVELRCDPISGHTALYWYRQSLGQGLEFLIYFQGNSAPDKSGLPSDRFSAERTGGSVSTLTIQRTQQEDSAVYLCASSSHREDEQYFGPGTRLTVT.

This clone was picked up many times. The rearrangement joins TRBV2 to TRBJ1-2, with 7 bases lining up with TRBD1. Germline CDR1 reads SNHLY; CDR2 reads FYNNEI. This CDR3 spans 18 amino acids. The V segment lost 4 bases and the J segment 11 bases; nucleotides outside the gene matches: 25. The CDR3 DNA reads TGTGCCAGCAGTGGACAGGGAACTACATTTAACTATGGCGGGGGATACACCTTC. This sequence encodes CASSGQGTTFNYGGGYTF.

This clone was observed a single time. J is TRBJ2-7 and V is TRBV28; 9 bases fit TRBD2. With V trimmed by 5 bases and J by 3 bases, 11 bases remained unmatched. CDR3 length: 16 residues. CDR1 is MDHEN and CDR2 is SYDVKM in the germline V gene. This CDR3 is CASSLVAGTSSYEQYF. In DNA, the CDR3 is TGTGCCAGCAGTCTAGTTGCCGGGACTAGCAGCTACGAGCAGTACTTC.

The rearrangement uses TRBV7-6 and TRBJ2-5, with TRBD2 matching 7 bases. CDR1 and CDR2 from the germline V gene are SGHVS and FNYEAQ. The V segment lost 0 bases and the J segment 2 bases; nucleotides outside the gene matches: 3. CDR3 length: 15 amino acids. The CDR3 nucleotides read TGTGCCAGCAGCTTAGCTAGCGGGCCTCAAGAGACCCAGTACTTC. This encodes CASSLASGPQETQYF.

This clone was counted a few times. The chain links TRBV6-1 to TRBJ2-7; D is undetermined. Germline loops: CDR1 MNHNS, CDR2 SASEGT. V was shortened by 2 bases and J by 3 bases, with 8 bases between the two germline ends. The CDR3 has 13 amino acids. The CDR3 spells CASSESAGYEQYF. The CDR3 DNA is TGTGCCAGCAGTGAATCGGCCGGCTACGAGCAGTACTTC.

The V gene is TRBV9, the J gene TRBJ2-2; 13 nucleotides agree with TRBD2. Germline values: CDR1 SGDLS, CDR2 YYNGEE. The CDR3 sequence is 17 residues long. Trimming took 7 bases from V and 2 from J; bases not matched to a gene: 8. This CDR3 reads CASRRGLAGRNTGELFF. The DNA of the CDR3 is TGTGCCAGCCGCCGGGGACTAGCGGGACGAAACACCGGGGAGCTGTTTTTT.

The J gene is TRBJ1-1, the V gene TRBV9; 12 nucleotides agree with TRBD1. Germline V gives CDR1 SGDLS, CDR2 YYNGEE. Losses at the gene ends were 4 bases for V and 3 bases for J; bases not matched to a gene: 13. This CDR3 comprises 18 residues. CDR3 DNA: TGTGCCAGCAGCTTCCGTGGGACAGGGGGCATCGGGGACACTGAAGCTTTCTTT. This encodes CASSFRGTGGIGDTEAFF. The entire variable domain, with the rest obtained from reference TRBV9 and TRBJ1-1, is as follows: DSGVTQTPKHLITATGQRVTLRCSPRSGDLSVYWYQQSLDQGLQFLIQYYNGEERAKGNILERFSAQQFPDLHSELNLSSLELGDSALYFCASSFRGTGGIGDTEAFFGQGTRLTVV.

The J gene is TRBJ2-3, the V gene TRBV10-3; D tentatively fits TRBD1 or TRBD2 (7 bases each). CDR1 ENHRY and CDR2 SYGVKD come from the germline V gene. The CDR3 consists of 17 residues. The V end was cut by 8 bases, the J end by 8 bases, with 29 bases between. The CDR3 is CAIADRVAGDGDSTQYF. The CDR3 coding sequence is TGTGCCATCGCTGACCGCGTGGCGGGAGATGGGGACAGTACGCAGTATTTT.